This entry describes one T cell receptor (beta chain). These data originate in a study of cytomegalovirus exposure and HLA in healthy donors. This table comes from immunoSEQ multiplex PCR, and its TCRdb copy is limited to in-frame clones, with some not included. The table lists more than 250,000 clones, about nine tenths of them singletons. This TCR derives from a woman in her twenties or thirties in good health and CMV-seronegative. Sequenced material: PBMCs.

The CDR3 sequence is CASSVSIYTPNEQFF. The CDR3 region has the DNA TGTGCCAGTAGTGTGTCCATTTACACTCCGAATGAGCAGTTCTTC. V and J are TRBV19 and TRBJ2-1; unclear D gene. V lost 5 bases and J lost 7, with 18 bases in between. Germline-derived CDR1 and CDR2 are LNHDA and SQIVND (reference sequence). The CDR3 has 15 residues. The full variable domain, with the rest looked up from reference TRBV19 and TRBJ2-1, is DGGITQSPKYLFRKEGQNVTLSCEQNLNHDAMYWYRQDPGQGLRLIYYSQIVNDFQKGDIAEGYSVSREKKESFPLTVTSAQKNPTAFYLCASSVSIYTPNEQFFGPGTRLTVL.